The text below deals with one TCR beta chain. The antigen remains unidentified. Sequencing of TCR beta CDR3 used immunoSEQ survey depth. The method was immunoSEQ multiplex PCR; TCRdb's version includes in-frame clones alone and lacks a portion of them. The data show roughly 7,300 clones, with around 60% seen just once and 35% to 50% held by the top ten. The sample comes from a study of CD8 T cell repertoires and HIV-1 epitope variants. The length of the CDR3 is 13 residues. CDR1 LNHDA and CDR2 SQIVND come from the germline V gene (reference sequence). V dropped 1 base and J dropped 4 bases, with 6 bases sitting between them.

The sample was cultured CD8+ T cells derived from PBMCs. V and J are TRBV19 and TRBJ2-3; tentative D call: TRBD1 (6 bases). This TCR was sampled from a male donor with HIV. The CDR3 sequence is CASSIGTADTQYF. The CDR3 DNA sequence: TGTGCCAGTAGTATAGGGACAGCAGATACGCAGTATTTT. Together with reference TRBV19 and TRBJ2-3, the CDR3 gives the full variable domain: DGGITQSPKYLFRKEGQNVTLSCEQNLNHDAMYWYRQDPGQGLRLIYYSQIVNDFQKGDIAEGYSVSREKKESFPLTVTSAQKNPTAFYLCASSIGTADTQYFGPGTRLTVL.